This T cell receptor (beta chain) was obtained from a study of blood T cell repertoires in COVID-19. The CDR3 loop spans 14 amino acids. Germline V lookup: CDR1 LNHDA, CDR2 SQIVND (reference sequence). Germline trimming cut 6 bases from V and 7 bases from J; bases unmatched to any gene: 6. This table comes from immunoSEQ multiplex PCR, and its TCRdb copy is limited to in-frame clones, with some not included. The sample lists tens of thousands of clones, about four fifths seen once, with about 35% in the top ten. The receptor comes from a man in his 70s with acute or convalescent COVID-19. Sequenced: peripheral blood. This sequence joins TRBV19 and TRBJ2-2, with 9 bases lining up with TRBD1. The CDR3: CASSYRGRGGELFF. The CDR3 nucleotides read TGTGCCAGTAGCTACAGGGGGCGGGGCGGGGAGCTGTTTTTT.